Listed below are T cell receptor beta chains from one sample, sequenced in a study of T cell responses to AZD1222 COVID-19 vaccine. The table came from immunoSEQ multiplex PCR; TCRdb's copy has only in-frame clones and leaves some out. The sample holds about 120,000 clones, around 86% seen once. Sample: peripheral blood, taken on day 0 of AZD1222 vaccination. These receptors were obtained from an adult in good health. Each CDR3 is given with its conserved first and last residue. Fields, in order: J gene, CDR3 length, clone size, D gene, V gene, CDR3 DNA, CDR3 protein. The D gene is left open where the match is weak. Clone size appears in some rows only: once, few, many, or a class for an expanded clone.

>TRBJ2-7|12|NA|NA|TRBV7-2
TGTGCCAGCAGTTCCGAGGGGACCGAGCAGTACTTC
CASSSEGTEQYF
>TRBJ2-5|15|NA|TRBD2|TRBV7-9
TGTGCCAGCAGCACGGGGACTAGCGGAAAAGAGACCCAGTACTTC
CASSTGTSGKETQYF
>TRBJ2-3|12|NA|NA|TRBV5-4
TGTGCCAGCAGCTCGACACCAGATACGCAGTATTTT
CASSSTPDTQYF
>TRBJ1-2|11|NA|NA|TRBV6-1
TGTGCCAGCAGTGAAGTGGGGGGATGCCGCTTC
CASSEVGGCRF
>TRBJ1-2|13|once|NA|TRBV5-6
TGTGCCACCCGTTTTGGACAGAGCTATGGCTACACCTTC
CATRFGQSYGYTF
>TRBJ1-1|15|NA|NA|TRBV11-3
TGTGCCAGCACCCCGGAAGGGGGGAGGGGCACTGAAGCTTTCTTT
CASTPEGGRGTEAFF
>TRBJ1-5|15|NA|NA|TRBV3-1/TRBV3-2
TGTGCCAGCAGCCACTCAGGGGTAGGCAATCAGCCCCAGCATTTT
CASSHSGVGNQPQHF
>TRBJ1-1|13|NA|NA|TRBV30
TGTGCCTGGAGTGTGAAGGGGAACACTGAAGCTTTCTTT
CAWSVKGNTEAFF
>TRBJ2-1|12|NA|NA|TRBV2
TGTGCCAGCAGCCGCGCGCGGGTTGAGCAGTTCTTC
CASSRARVEQFF
>TRBJ2-1|14|NA|NA|TRBV5-4
TGTGCCAGCAGCGCCGCCAGGGTCGGTAATGAGCAGTTCTTC
CASSAARVGNEQFF
>TRBJ2-1|14|NA|NA|TRBV11-2
TGTGCCAGCAGCTTAGCACGGGGTAGCAATGAGCAGTTCTTC
CASSLARGSNEQFF
>TRBJ1-2|17|NA|NA|TRBV3-1/TRBV3-2
TGTGCCAGCAGCCATGGGGCGTTGGCAGCAGGGAACTATGGCTACACCTTC
CASSHGALAAGNYGYTF
>TRBJ2-2|15|NA|TRBD2|TRBV18
TGTGCCAGCTCACCCAGGGAGGGTCCGCTACCGGGGCTGTTTTTT
CASSPREGPLPGLFF
>TRBJ1-1|15|once|NA|TRBV19
TGTGCCAGTAGTATAGGGCAGATAAGTAAGACTGAAGCTTTCTTT
CASSIGQISKTEAFF
>TRBJ1-1|11|NA|NA|TRBV4-1
TGCGCCAGCAGCCTGAACACTGAAGCTTTCTTT
CASSLNTEAFF
>TRBJ1-4|14|NA|NA|TRBV5-1
TGCGCCAGCAGCTTGGGTTCAACTAATGAAAAACTGTTTTTT
CASSLGSTNEKLFF
>TRBJ2-7|15|NA|NA|TRBV5-1
TGCGCCAGCAGCTTATCAGGGGTCGGGATCGACGAGCAGTACTTC
CASSLSGVGIDEQYF
>TRBJ1-1|15|NA|NA|TRBV11-1
TGTGCCAGCAGACCCGGGTTGGCGGAGGCCACTGAAGCTTTCTTT
CASRPGLAEATEAFF
>TRBJ1-2|14|NA|NA|TRBV10-3
TGTGCCATCAGCAGGGACCCTACTAACTATGGCTACACCTTC
CAISRDPTNYGYTF
>TRBJ2-1|12|few|NA|TRBV19
TGTGCCAGTGGCGAGATTTACAATGAGCAGTTCTTC
CASGEIYNEQFF
>TRBJ2-7|15|NA|NA|TRBV19
TGTGCCAGTAGTATAGTGGCAGGGGAACAGAGCGAGCAGTACTTC
CASSIVAGEQSEQYF
>TRBJ2-7|12|NA|NA|TRBV10-1
TGCGCCAGCAGTGATGGGGGACCCGAGCAGTACTTC
CASSDGGPEQYF
>TRBJ1-2|11|once|NA|TRBV3-1/TRBV3-2
TGTGCCAGCAGCCAGTTGTATGGCTACACCTTC
CASSQLYGYTF
>TRBJ1-2|13|once|NA|TRBV11-2
TGTGCCAGCAGCTCGGGGGCGAACTATGGCTACACCTTC
CASSSGANYGYTF
>TRBJ2-1|15|NA|TRBD2|TRBV5-4
TGTGCCAGCAGCTCCCGGGGAGCGGGGGGAGATGAGCAGTTCTTC
CASSSRGAGGDEQFF
>TRBJ2-3|14|NA|NA|TRBV3-1/TRBV3-2
TGTGCCAGCAGCCCGGGCGGGGCCACAGATACGCAGTATTTT
CASSPGGATDTQYF
>TRBJ1-1|14|once|NA|TRBV14
TGTGCCAGCAGCTTAGACAGGTGGAACACTGAAGCTTTCTTT
CASSLDRWNTEAFF
>TRBJ2-5|14|NA|TRBD2|TRBV7-9
TGTGCCAGCAGCTTTCTAGCGGGGGTGGAGACCCAGTACTTC
CASSFLAGVETQYF
>TRBJ2-1|13|NA|NA|TRBV6-5
TGTGCCAGCAAACGGGGGCTCTACAATGAGCAGTTCTTC
CASKRGLYNEQFF
>TRBJ1-2|15|NA|TRBD1|TRBV15
TGTGCCACCAGCAGACCTCACCGGGACAGCTATGGCTACACCTTC
CATSRPHRDSYGYTF
>TRBJ1-3|15|NA|NA|TRBV6-5
TGTGCCAGCAGATCAGCCGGGGGAACTGGAAACACCATATATTTT
CASRSAGGTGNTIYF
>TRBJ1-3|15|once|TRBD1|TRBV6-5
TGTGCCAGCATAGACAGGGGATCGGCTGGAAACACCATATATTTT
CASIDRGSAGNTIYF
>TRBJ1-2|14|NA|NA|TRBV3-1/TRBV3-2
TGTGCCAGCAGCCAAGTGCTGGGGAAGGATGGCTACACCTTC
CASSQVLGKDGYTF
>TRBJ2-2|13|NA|NA|TRBV18
TGTGCCAGCTCGGGGCAGGGGCCCGGGGAGCTGTTTTTT
CASSGQGPGELFF
>TRBJ2-5|11|NA|NA|TRBV7-9
TGTGCCAGCAGTACCGTGGGGACCCAGTACTTC
CASSTVGTQYF
>TRBJ1-4|17|few|TRBD1|TRBV4-1
TGCGCCAGCAGCCAAGAGTTCAGGGGGAGGCGAAGTGAAAAACTGTTTTTT
CASSQEFRGRRSEKLFF